Each of the 26 T cell receptor beta chains below was sequenced from the same sample in a study of blood T cell repertoires in COVID-19. Produced via immunoSEQ multiplex PCR; TCRdb's table is partial and in-frame only. This sample yields under 200,000 clones, of which roughly nine tenths are seen a single time; roughly 9.8% belongs to the top ten. Sequencing used peripheral blood. These receptors were taken from a woman aged 60-75 years with COVID-19, enrolled during active disease.

J is TRBJ1-2 and V is TRBV6-6; D gene unclear. Trimming left V 0 bases short and J 4 bases short, with 6 bases between. Germline V lookup: CDR1 MNHNY, CDR2 SVGAGI (reference sequence). The CDR3 spans 13 residues. The CDR3 bases are TGTGCCAGCAGTTACTCAGGACTCTATGGCTACACCTTC. Amino acids: CASSYSGLYGYTF.

The chain employs TRBV6-1 and TRBJ1-1; D gene ambiguous. The CDR3 sequence is 13 residues long. Germline-derived CDR1 and CDR2 are MNHNS and SASEGT. V was pared by 6 bases and J by 3 bases, with 11 bases between. The CDR3 loop reads CASRNRFHTEAFF. The CDR3 DNA sequence: TGTGCCAGCAGGAACAGATTCCACACTGAAGCTTTCTTT.

This rearrangement joins TRBV3-1 (or the pseudogene TRBV3-2) to TRBJ2-3; D perhaps matches TRBD2 (5 bases). Trimming took off 2 bases at V and 11 bases at J, with 17 bases between the two ends. The germline V gene has CDR1 LGHDT and CDR2 YNNKEL (reference sequence). The CDR3 extends over 14 amino acids. CDR3 loop: CASSQTLLSGKQYF. Here the CDR3 DNA reads TGTGCCAGCAGCCAAACCCTCCTGTCCGGGAAGCAGTATTTT.

The V call is TRBV30, the J call TRBJ1-2; D uncertain. This CDR3 comprises 13 residues. Germline CDR1 reads GTSNPN; CDR2 reads SVGIG (reference sequence). Trimming stripped 3 bases from V and 6 bases from J, with 14 bases between. The CDR3 protein is CAWRYVRLDGYTF. In DNA form, the CDR3 reads TGTGCCTGGAGGTACGTCCGGTTAGATGGCTACACCTTC.

The rearrangement joins TRBV27 to TRBJ2-2; 7 bases fit TRBD2. In germline, CDR1 is MNHEY, CDR2 SMNVEV (reference sequence). The CDR3 sequence is 16 residues long. V trimming: 0 bases; J trimming: 4 bases; junction bases outside the gene matches: 5. The CDR3 region is CASSLSGGVTTGELFF. The CDR3 DNA sequence: TGTGCCAGCAGTTTATCGGGGGGGGTAACCACCGGGGAGCTGTTTTTT.

The rearrangement uses TRBV30 and TRBJ1-3; 8 bases match TRBD1. This CDR3 comprises 14 residues. CDR1 is GTSNPN and CDR2 is SVGIG in the germline V gene (reference sequence). V was clipped by 2 bases and J by 1 base; unmatched bases: 1. CDR3 region: CAWSRQGSGNTIYF. The CDR3 region has the DNA TGTGCCTGGAGTCGACAGGGGTCTGGAAACACCATATATTTT.

This clone was counted between two and nine times. The chain employs TRBV9 and TRBJ1-2; a possible D gene is TRBD1 (5 bases). Looked up from germline, CDR1 is SGDLS and CDR2 is YYNGEE. Deletions cut 0 bases from V and 8 bases from J, with 14 bases between. The CDR3 has 14 amino acids. The CDR3 region has the DNA TGTGCCAGCAGCGTAGCATTAGGGGAGGACGGCTACACCTTC. This encodes CASSVALGEDGYTF.

The chain carries TRBV18 and TRBJ2-1, with D perhaps TRBD2 (6 bases). V dropped 1 base and J dropped 0 bases, with 10 bases sitting between them. The CDR3 extends over 16 amino acids. Germline CDR1 and CDR2: KGHSH and LQKENI. DNA for the CDR3: TGTGCCAGCTCACCACTGGCGGGAAGCTCCTACAATGAGCAGTTCTTC. It translates to CASSPLAGSSYNEQFF.

Here the CDR3 DNA reads TGTGCCACCAGTAGACAGGGCTATGGCTACACCTTC. Its protein is CATSRQGYGYTF. The chain uses TRBV24-1 and TRBJ1-2; 7 nucleotides align to TRBD1. The trim removed 6 bases at V and 4 bases at J, leaving 1 base unmatched. The CDR3 loop spans 12 amino acids. Germline V gives CDR1 KGHDR, CDR2 SFDVKD.

The V call is TRBV9, the J call TRBJ2-7, with 7 bases lining up with TRBD1. Germline V gene lookup returns CDR1 SGDLS and CDR2 YYNGEE. The CDR3 spans 14 residues. V was clipped by 3 bases and J by 1 base; unmatched bases: 4. In DNA, the CDR3 is TGTGCCAGCAGCGCGGACAGGCTTTCCTACGAGCAGTACTTC. This sequence encodes CASSADRLSYEQYF.

This clone has only one observation. The chain is built from TRBV7-2 and TRBJ2-7, with 10 bases fitting TRBD2. The CDR3 totals 15 residues. The junction had 11 bases not matched to a gene; V was cut back by 5 bases and J by 7 bases. The germline gives CDR1 SGHTA, CDR2 FQGNSA. The CDR3 loop reads CASSRKLAGSDEQYF. As DNA, the CDR3 is TGTGCCAGCAGCCGGAAACTAGCGGGGTCTGATGAGCAGTACTTC.

V usage is TRBV30 and J usage is TRBJ1-3; unclear D gene. This CDR3 spans 14 amino acids. Germline CDR1 is GTSNPN and CDR2 is SVGIG (reference sequence). V was trimmed by 0 bases and J by 4 bases, leaving 10 bases between them. The CDR3 DNA sequence: TGTGCCTGGAGTGTACGAGGGAACGGAAACACCATATATTTT. Its protein is CAWSVRGNGNTIYF.

The chain joins TRBV11-2 to TRBJ2-5; 9 nucleotides align to TRBD1. The CDR3 loop spans 14 amino acids. Germline V gene sequence: CDR1 SGHAT, CDR2 FQNNGV. V was clipped by 3 bases and J by 3 bases; unmatched bases: 2. CDR3 in DNA: TGTGCCAGCAGCTTGTGGACAGGGGAAGAGACCCAGTACTTC. As protein: CASSLWTGEETQYF.

Only one count was recorded for this clone. The chain employs TRBV28 and TRBJ2-1; TRBD2 agrees at 12 bases. The length of the CDR3 is 17 residues. CDR1 and CDR2 from the germline V gene are MDHEN and SYDVKM. V shed 3 bases, J shed 0 bases, and the junction held 3 bases outside the gene matches. In nucleotides, the CDR3 is TGTGCCAGCAGTTTCTGGACTAGCGGGATCTCCTACAATGAGCAGTTCTTC. Amino acid sequence: CASSFWTSGISYNEQFF.

The V call is TRBV30, the J call TRBJ1-5; no firm D call. Per the germline V gene, CDR1 is GTSNPN and CDR2 is SVGIG (reference sequence). The germline V and J ends were trimmed by 1 base and 3 bases, with 13 bases remaining between them. The CDR3 spans 15 residues. CDR3 sequence (DNA): TGTGCCTGGAGTGATAACCCCTCCTACAATCAGCCCCAGCATTTT. It translates to CAWSDNPSYNQPQHF.

The CDR3, as DNA: TGCGCCAGCAGCCTGGACAGGACCAACTACGAGCAGTACTTC. This codes for CASSLDRTNYEQYF. The rearrangement joins TRBV5-1 to TRBJ2-7; 7 bases are a match to TRBD1. CDR1 is SGHRS and CDR2 is YFSETQ in the germline V gene. V was pared by 4 bases and J by 3 bases, with 7 bases of the junction left unmatched. The CDR3 length is 14 residues.

V is TRBV11-3 and J is TRBJ1-5; tentatively, D is TRBD1 (6 bases). Trimming removed 1 base from V and 4 bases from J, with 11 bases in between. CDR3 length: 15 amino acids. Germline CDR1 is SGHNT and CDR2 is YENEEA. This CDR3 is CASSLGRGGNQPQHF. The CDR3 DNA reads TGTGCCAGCAGCTTAGGCAGGGGTGGAAATCAGCCCCAGCATTTT.

V usage is TRBV6-5 and J usage is TRBJ1-2, with D tentatively TRBD1 (6 bases). Per the germline V gene, CDR1 is MNHEY and CDR2 is SVGAGI. V was shortened by 7 bases and J by 4 bases, with 16 bases between the two germline ends. CDR3 length equals 14 residues. The CDR3 reads CASKTGHQGYGYTF. DNA for the CDR3: TGTGCCAGCAAGACAGGCCATCAAGGCTATGGCTACACCTTC.

This clone was detected only once. The chain combines TRBV12-5 with TRBJ2-2, with D possibly matching TRBD2 (5 bases). CDR3 length: 16 residues. V was trimmed by 7 bases and J by 4 bases, leaving 19 bases between them. CDR1 and CDR2 (germline): LGHNT, FRNRAP. The CDR3 spells CASAHRPGSATGELFF. The CDR3 nucleotides read TGTGCTAGTGCCCACCGGCCGGGGAGCGCCACCGGGGAGCTGTTTTTT. Variable domain in full (rest from reference TRBV12-5 and TRBJ2-2): DARVTQTPRHKVTEMGQEVTMRCQPILGHNTVFWYRQTMMQGLELLAYFRNRAPLDDSGMPKDRFSAEMPDATLATLKIQPSEPRDSAVYFCASAHRPGSATGELFFGEGSRLTVL.

The chain links TRBV20-1 to TRBJ2-1; TRBD2 aligns across 8 bases. The germline V gene encodes CDR1 DFQATT and CDR2 SNEGSKA (reference sequence). This CDR3 contains 16 residues. Trimming cost V 3 bases and J 0 bases; bases outside gene matches: 7. CDR3 protein: CSASRGGWSSYNEQFF. The CDR3 coding sequence is TGCAGTGCTAGTCGGGGGGGCTGGAGCTCCTACAATGAGCAGTTCTTC.

The chain is built from TRBV19 and TRBJ2-1, with D tentatively TRBD2 (5 bases). The V end was cut by 6 bases, the J end by 7 bases, with 22 bases between. The germline V gene has CDR1 LNHDA and CDR2 SQIVND (reference sequence). CDR3 length: 16 residues. The DNA for the CDR3 is TGTGCCAGTAGCCCCTTATTAGAGGTACGGGGAAATGAGCAGTTCTTC. It codes for CASSPLLEVRGNEQFF. The variable domain in full, with the rest retrieved from reference TRBV19 and TRBJ2-1, is DGGITQSPKYLFRKEGQNVTLSCEQNLNHDAMYWYRQDPGQGLRLIYYSQIVNDFQKGDIAEGYSVSREKKESFPLTVTSAQKNPTAFYLCASSPLLEVRGNEQFFGPGTRLTVL.

The chain uses TRBV23-1 and TRBJ1-2; 11 bases are a match to TRBD1. TRBV23-1 is an ORF for which the function is uncertain. Trimming removed 2 bases from V and 8 bases from J; junction bases left unmatched: 13. This CDR3 is built from 17 residues. CDR3 in amino acids: CASSQLGGTGGIGGYTF. DNA of the CDR3: TGCGCCAGCAGTCAACTCGGGGGGACAGGGGGAATTGGCGGCTACACCTTC.

This clone was detected only once. The rearrangement uses TRBV6-2 or TRBV6-3 and TRBJ1-3; the D gene is possibly TRBD1 (5 bases). V lost 5 bases and J lost 0, with 8 bases in between. The CDR3 has 14 amino acids. Germline-derived CDR1 and CDR2 are MNHEY and SVGEGT. CDR3 nucleotide sequence: TGTGCCAGCAGTGAGACAGCCTCTGGAAACACCATATATTTT. Amino acids: CASSETASGNTIYF.

As DNA, the CDR3 is TGTGCCTGGCAGACAGAGCGTAATGGGCCCCTCCACTTT. Translated, it gives CAWQTERNGPLHF. The V call is TRBV30, the J call TRBJ1-6, with D possibly TRBD1 on 5 matching bases. The CDR3 consists of 13 residues. Per the germline V gene, CDR1 is GTSNPN and CDR2 is SVGIG (reference sequence). V lost 5 bases, J lost 13 bases, and 18 bases lay in between.

This rearrangement joins TRBV7-2 to TRBJ2-6; unclear D gene. Trimming shortened V by 6 bases and J by 0 bases, and 3 bases separated the two germline ends. Looked up from germline, CDR1 is SGHTA and CDR2 is FQGNSA. This CDR3 is built from 13 residues. The CDR3 nucleotides are TGTGCCAGCAGGAGCTCTGGGGCCAACGTCCTGACTTTC. Protein product: CASRSSGANVLTF.

The chain couples TRBV30 to TRBJ1-4, with D possibly TRBD1 on 6 matching bases. The length of the CDR3 is 15 residues. Trimming shortened V by 7 bases and J by 8 bases, and 23 bases separated the two germline ends. Per the germline V gene, CDR1 is GTSNPN and CDR2 is SVGIG (reference sequence). The CDR3 nucleotides are TGTGCCTTCAGTGAGCTACAGGGAGTGGGAGAAAAACTGTTTTTT. This sequence encodes CAFSELQGVGEKLFF.